The sequence of this T cell receptor (beta chain) was determined in a study of identical twins. Study-wide findings and caveats: Reduced insertions were recorded for abundant cord blood beta clonotypes, with no such pattern in memory repertoires.

The CDR3 length is 16 residues. CDR1 SGHRS and CDR2 YFSETQ come from the germline V gene. Trimming took 4 bases from V and 3 from J; bases not matched to a gene: 5. Points on this clonotype: Its antigen is currently unknown.

Template switching added a universal primer binding site, and final cDNA carried unique molecular identifiers. TCRdb reanalysed the 5' RACE reads using MiXCR and keeps one entry per CDR3 protein. This sample has some 1,700,000 distinct CDR3 sequences, with less than 40% found just once. The rearrangement uses TRBV5-1 and TRBJ2-6; 9 bases fit TRBD1. Sequenced sample: cord blood. The sequence was obtained from a newborn girl in good health. This CDR3 is CASSRQGVDGANVLTF. In DNA, the CDR3 is TGCGCCAGCAGCAGACAGGGGGTCGATGGGGCCAACGTCCTGACTTTC. The full variable domain, completed using reference TRBV5-1 and TRBJ2-6, is KAGVTQTPRYLIKTRGQQVTLSCSPISGHRSVSWYQQTPGQGLQFLFEYFSETQRNKGNFPGRFSGRQFSNSRSEMNVSTLELGDSALYLCASSRQGVDGANVLTFGAGSRLTVL.